This T cell receptor (beta chain) derives from a study of identical twins (dated by TCRdb to the mid-2010s). About the investigation overall: To test whether fetal clonotypes persist, this study deep-sequenced TCR alpha and beta repertoires from monozygotic twins, from unrelated adults of various ages, and from cord blood. Replicate twin experiments were performed at different times using different library preparation protocols to rule out contamination. Study-wide conclusions, independent of this receptor: A weaker excess of twin sharing was found in beta out-of-frame sequences because the signal-to-noise ratio was lowered by fewer shared sequences. Conclusions relied on cross-sectional statistical analysis, since the same donors could not be followed over many years. Compared with coincidental sharing between unrelated individuals, an excess of low generation-probability sequences was observed among out-of-frame TCR alpha sequences shared between twins. Fewer insertions were carried by abundant cord blood beta clonotypes, a similar but weaker trend appeared in young adult naive repertoires, and no such trend appeared in memory repertoires. Invariant T cells such as MAIT and iNKT could partly confound zero-insertion analyses, although diverse VJ usage argued against such confounding for most clonotypes. Out-of-frame TCR alpha sharing in monozygotic twins was systematically underestimated by recombination models, whereas sharing between unrelated individuals was in agreement with the recombination models.

Counted from cysteine to phenylalanine, this CDR3 has 16 amino acids. Only the CDR3 part of the read is kept: 48 bases, read in frame from the first base. CDR1 and CDR2 are drawn from the germline V gene: SQVTM, ANQGSEA. V drops 0 bases and J drops 0 bases, leaving 12 bases in between. Receptors were amplified or captured by 5' RACE. Sequencing instrument: Illumina HiSeq 2000. A universal primer binding site was introduced by template switching, and a unique molecular identifier was present in the final cDNA, enabling accurate counting of TCR cDNA molecules. Specific primers in the conserved constant-segment region were used to synthesize first-strand cDNA for TCR alpha and beta chains. To control for contamination, every cDNA library carried two barcodes: a SMART-Mk sample barcode plus Illumina barcodes. TruSeq adapter sequences and Illumina sample barcodes were added in two successive PCR steps. TCR alpha and beta cDNA libraries were sequenced on the Illumina HiSeq platform with custom primers. The original pipeline was this. Raw reads were processed with MiGEC to extract unique molecular identifiers, and MiXCR was used to determine CDR3 positions. For each individual, recombination models were inferred using an EM algorithm with the repgenHMM and IGoR tools. The tcR package in R was used for shared clonotype analysis, with sharing normalized by the product of cloneset sizes. To study raw recombination free of thymic and clonal selection effects, out-of-frame nonproductive sequences were analyzed. Through fastp at Q25 and MiXCR, TCRdb rebuilt clones from the public reads, retaining in-frame beta chains. Duplicate CDR3 protein sequences are folded into a single record with the most common DNA and genes. The V and J calls were determined by TCRdb, not by the authors. This sample comprises roughly 240,000 distinct CDR3 sequences, approximately 7% of them detected only once. The top ten clones comprise 3.6% of the sample.

All donors were healthy Caucasians. The twin cohort comprised three pairs of female monozygotic twins, all aged about 18 to 29 years. Miltenyi CD45RO+ enrichment and human naive T-cell isolation kits were used to isolate memory (CD45RO+) and naive T cells from PBMC. This clonotype was seen repeatedly, ten times or more. It lacks a known antigen. Base qualities are missing; no much larger clone stands one base away. This same sample was also part of a study on yellow fever vaccine responses in identical twins. The second paper states: According to the authors, in identical twins the way T cells responded to vaccination appeared partly convergent and partly personalized. In the study, vaccine-responding T cell clones were precisely tracked in identical twins.

Sequences were obtained from memory (CD45RO+) T cells sorted from blood. The cell subset or site label, read with the paper, signifies: CD45RO+ enriched T cells. The TCR originated in a woman under 30 in good health. The V and J segments used are TRBV29-1 and TRBJ2-1, with TRBD1 tentatively as D gene (6 bases match). The CDR3 loop reads CSVEDLGQSSYNEQFF. The nucleotide sequence reads TGCAGCGTTGAAGATCTCGGACAGAGCTCCTACAATGAGCAGTTCTTC.